This is a list of T cell receptor beta chains from one sample in a study of T cell repertoires in cytomegalovirus infection. These TCRs' antigens remain unknown. From the reads, TCRdb called clonotypes with MiXCR, one entry per CDR3 protein. There are about 770,000 distinct CDR3 sequences in the sample; 25% to 30% occur only once, and around 13% lies in the top ten. The material sequenced was cultured CD8+ T cells from PBMCs, taken from culture after CMV antigen stimulation. The origin of the receptors is a human donor in good health (CMV status not recorded). Some clones in this sample may be carry-over from other donors' samples. The CDR3 runs from the conserved cysteine through the conserved F or W. The D gene is left open where the match is weak.

v_gene	j_gene	d_gene	CDR3aa
TRBV5-6	TRBJ1-2	NA	CASSGSTAYGYTF
TRBV7-6	TRBJ2-1	TRBD1	CASSLVGTGGPREQFF
TRBV7-9	TRBJ2-1	NA	CASSPEVGSSYNEQFF
TRBV19	TRBJ2-7	NA	CASSTAEGTTYEQYF
TRBV12-3/TRBV12-4	TRBJ2-7	TRBD1	CASSTTGVSYEQYF
TRBV9	TRBJ2-1	NA	CASSVEGMGGSNEQFF
TRBV7-8	TRBJ2-5	NA	CASSVDRRETQYF
TRBV6-2/TRBV6-3	TRBJ2-1	NA	CASSYLGPGYNEQFF
TRBV7-2	TRBJ1-5	NA	CASSLVIALQGDQPQHF
TRBV4-1	TRBJ2-1	NA	CASSEINSGQGRHNEQFF
TRBV6-2/TRBV6-3	TRBJ2-1	TRBD1	CASSVTGQLYYNEQFF
TRBV29-1	TRBJ1-2	NA	CSVEDRTDHFVLGGYTF
TRBV7-6	TRBJ2-2	TRBD1	CASSSWTGNTGELFF
TRBV24-1	TRBJ2-2	NA	CATSAVTDTGELFF
TRBV7-6	TRBJ2-1	TRBD2	CASSATGGPYNEQFF
TRBV6-2/TRBV6-3	TRBJ2-3	NA	CASSYGYASTDTQYF
TRBV5-4	TRBJ1-2	NA	CALTDNYGYTF